This T cell receptor (beta chain) was obtained from a study of graft-versus-host responses after intestinal transplantation. Looked up from germline, CDR1 is ENHRY and CDR2 is SYGVKD. The CDR3 contains 13 residues. The trim removed 11 bases at V and 2 bases at J, leaving 7 bases unmatched. As for this clone: Antigen: not known.

Assay used: immunoSEQ multiplex PCR; TCRdb lists only in-frame clones, some missing. The repertoire consists of about 59,000 clones, with 90% to 95% occurring once and the leading ten covering roughly 0.4%. The V gene is TRBV10-3, the J gene TRBJ2-7, with 9 nucleotides matching TRBD1. The TCR was taken from a human donor who was the organ donor for an intestinal transplant. The sequencing used unstimulated CD4+ T cells sorted from spleen or lymph node cells, collected before transplant. The CDR3 spells CAAAGQGTYEQYF. As DNA, the CDR3 is TGTGCCGCAGCGGGACAGGGTACCTACGAGCAGTACTTC.